Below are 30 T cell receptor beta chains sequenced from a single sample in a study of blood T cells in healthy people across ages. A J-beta primer mix and a sample-barcoded 5' primer were used in a second PCR of roughly 7 to 12 cycles. TCRdb re-derived calls from the 5' RACE reads in MiXCR, one entry per CDR3 protein. The sample yields approximately 940,000 distinct CDR3 sequences, 45% to 50% seen once. The material sequenced was blood. These receptors were collected from a young man in good health.

The chain carries TRBV5-1 and TRBJ2-5, with 13 bases that match TRBD2. This CDR3 is built from 16 residues. J lost 3 bases, V lost 6 bases, and 8 bases had no gene match. Per the germline V gene, CDR1 is SGHRS and CDR2 is YFSETQ. CDR3 amino acids: CASNFRGTSGEETQYF. The CDR3, as DNA: TGCGCCAGCAACTTTCGCGGGACTAGCGGGGAAGAGACCCAGTACTTC.

V is TRBV5-5 and J is TRBJ1-1, with D uncertain. Germline V gene data show CDR1 as SGHKS and CDR2 as YYEKEE (reference sequence). The CDR3 spans 15 residues. Trimming pared 0 bases from V and 1 base from J, leaving 10 bases between. CDR3 nucleotides: TGTGCCAGCAGCTTGGGGTGGGGATCGAACACTGAAGCTTTCTTT. It yields the protein CASSLGWGSNTEAFF.

V and J are TRBV25-1 and TRBJ1-1; D unresolved. CDR1 and CDR2 from the germline V gene are MGHDK and SYGVNS. This CDR3 comprises 13 residues. The V end lost 1 base, the J end lost 4 bases, and 7 bases lay between the germline ends. CDR3 protein: CASSESGFTEAFF. The CDR3 DNA is TGTGCCAGCAGTGAATCGGGGTTCACTGAAGCTTTCTTT.

DNA of the CDR3: TGTGCCAGCAGCCAAGAGGCGTTGTATAATTCACCCCTCCACTTT. Translation gives CASSQEALYNSPLHF. V is TRBV3-1 and J is TRBJ1-6; D unclear. Germline CDR1 is LGHDT and CDR2 is YNNKEL (reference sequence). V was trimmed by 0 bases and J by 4 bases, leaving 7 bases between them. This CDR3 region has 15 residues.

With regard to this clonotype: At one boundary the junction diverges from the germline segment, which might be a read error. The chain's CDR3 is CASSRDFSSCEQYF. CDR3 bases: TGTGCCAGCAGTCGGGACTTCAGCTCCTGCGAGCAGTACTTC. The chain carries TRBV6-5 and TRBJ2-5; D possibly corresponds to TRBD2 (6 bases). The J call is in doubt because the DNA end fits TRBJ2-7 better. The CDR3 consists of 14 residues. CDR1 MNHEY and CDR2 SVGAGI come from the germline V gene.

This clonotype was recorded a few times. The chain is built from TRBV20-1 and TRBJ2-7; 7 bases align to TRBD1. Looked up from germline, CDR1 is DFQATT and CDR2 is SNEGSKA (reference sequence). There are 14 residues in the CDR3. J gave up 0 bases and V 5 bases, and 7 bases lay outside the gene matches. The CDR3 loop reads CSALRDSSSYEQYF. CDR3 DNA: TGCAGTGCTCTACGGGACAGTAGCTCCTACGAGCAGTACTTC.

This clonotype has only one observation. The chain carries TRBV6-1 and TRBJ1-5, with 9 bases lining up with TRBD1. The ends lost 6 bases at V and 5 bases at J; junction bases unmatched: 5. The CDR3 runs to 14 residues. Germline CDR1 and CDR2: MNHNS and SASEGT. The CDR3 DNA sequence: TGTGCCAGCAGCAACAGGGGGCCGCATCAGCCCCAGCATTTT. Translation gives CASSNRGPHQPQHF.

The chain recombines TRBV5-1 with TRBJ1-2; no clear D. The CDR3 sequence is 15 residues long. V dropped 0 bases and J dropped 0 bases, with 9 bases sitting between them. Germline CDR1 is SGHRS and CDR2 is YFSETQ. This CDR3 reads CASSLEPGPNYGYTF. The DNA of the CDR3 is TGCGCCAGCAGCTTGGAACCAGGCCCTAACTATGGCTACACCTTC. The full variable domain, its missing parts supplied by reference TRBV5-1 and TRBJ1-2, is KAGVTQTPRYLIKTRGQQVTLSCSPISGHRSVSWYQQTPGQGLQFLFEYFSETQRNKGNFPGRFSGRQFSNSRSEMNVSTLELGDSALYLCASSLEPGPNYGYTFGSGTRLTVV.

V is TRBV28 and J is TRBJ2-7; D gene uncertain. Deletions cut 6 bases from V and 3 bases from J, with 18 bases between. Germline lookup yields CDR1 MDHEN and CDR2 SYDVKM. This CDR3 has 15 residues. CDR3 residues: CASSQDGREFYEQYF. The CDR3 DNA is TGTGCCAGCAGCCAGGACGGCAGAGAATTCTACGAGCAGTACTTC. The full variable domain, with the rest looked up from reference TRBV28 and TRBJ2-7, is DVKVTQSSRYLVKRTGEKVFLECVQDMDHENMFWYRQDPGLGLRLIYFSYDVKMKEKGDIPEGYSVSREKKERFSLILESASTNQTSMYLCASSQDGREFYEQYFGPGTRLTVT.

The CDR3 region is CASSARDRGVDEQFF. CDR3 bases: TGTGCCAGCAGCGCCCGGGACAGGGGGGTCGATGAGCAGTTCTTC. The rearrangement uses TRBV9 and TRBJ2-1; 11 nucleotides line up with TRBD1. V shed 3 bases and J 8 bases; nucleotides not matched to a gene: 7. Germline assignment: CDR1 SGDLS and CDR2 YYNGEE. The CDR3 consists of 15 residues.

The chain joins TRBV27 to TRBJ2-7; no definite D call. The CDR3 is 14 residues long. Looked up from germline, CDR1 is MNHEY and CDR2 is SMNVEV (reference sequence). V lost 3 bases and J lost 10, with 19 bases in between. The CDR3 DNA is TGTGCCAGCAGTTTTACCGGGTCGGTTGAGGCCCAGTACTTC. It is translated as CASSFTGSVEAQYF.

This clonotype was detected once. The chain employs TRBV6-1 and TRBJ1-1, with D hard to call. The CDR3 has 13 amino acids. The V gene's germline CDR1 is MNHNS and CDR2 SASEGT. Trimming removed 6 bases from V and 4 bases from J, with 12 bases in between. The CDR3 bases are TGTGCCAGCAGAGGCAATCTCAGCACTGAAGCTTTCTTT. It yields the protein CASRGNLSTEAFF.

The V and J genes are TRBV29-1 and TRBJ2-4; the D gene is possibly TRBD2 (5 bases). The tail of the sequence fits TRBJ2-7 better, so the J call may be wrong. The CDR3 has 13 amino acids. CDR1 is SQVTM and CDR2 is ANQGSEA in the germline V gene. The CDR3 DNA is TGCAGCGTTGTACACGAGATCCTAGCCGAGCAGTACTTC. Translated, it gives CSVVHEILAEQYF.

The genes are TRBV27 and TRBJ2-1; TRBD1 is a possible D gene (6 bases). Trimming removed 6 bases at V and 2 bases at J, with 14 bases between. The CDR3 contains 15 residues. The V gene's germline CDR1 is MNHEY and CDR2 SMNVEV (reference sequence). The CDR3 here is CASRIEAGAYNEQFF. The CDR3 coding sequence is TGTGCCAGCAGGATCGAGGCAGGGGCCTACAATGAGCAGTTCTTC.

V gene TRBV11-3 combines with J gene TRBJ2-1, with 7 bases lining up with TRBD1. After removal of 5 bases from V and 6 bases from J, the junction contained 13 bases not matched to a gene. CDR1 SGHNT and CDR2 YENEEA come from the germline V gene. The CDR3 totals 16 residues. The CDR3 sequence is CASSHQTGTPCNEQFF. CDR3 coding DNA: TGTGCCAGCAGCCACCAGACAGGGACCCCCTGCAATGAGCAGTTCTTC.

This chain connects TRBV4-1 to TRBJ1-6; 9 positions match TRBD1. V was clipped by 3 bases and J by 9 bases; unmatched bases: 6. The germline V gene encodes CDR1 MGHRA and CDR2 YSYEKL. This CDR3 contains 15 residues. The CDR3 nucleotides read TGCGCCAGCAGCCACATCACAGGGGGCGGTTCACCCCTCCACTTT. Encoded protein: CASSHITGGGSPLHF.

Note on this clonotype: At one of its ends the junction is not consistent with the germline gene, which may arise from a read error. The chain uses TRBV29-1 and TRBJ1-2, with 8 bases lining up with TRBD1. The CDR3 totals 15 residues. CDR1 and CDR2 (germline): SQVTM, ANQGSEA. CDR3 residues: CSARTGPNSPYCYTF. The CDR3 DNA reads TGCAGCGCTAGGACAGGGCCAAACAGCCCCTATTGCTACACCTTC.

This clonotype was seen ten or more times. The gene calls are TRBV5-1 and TRBJ2-2; D is perhaps TRBD1 (6 bases). This CDR3 region has 16 residues. Trimming pared 6 bases from V and 0 bases from J, leaving 15 bases between. Germline CDR1 is SGHRS and CDR2 is YFSETQ. CDR3 coding DNA: TGCGCCAGCACCGCCCCCGGGACAACGAACACCGGGGAGCTGTTTTTT. This codes for CASTAPGTTNTGELFF.

The chain employs TRBV24-1 and TRBJ2-7; D is possibly TRBD1 (5 bases). CDR1 is KGHDR and CDR2 is SFDVKD in the germline V gene. The CDR3 loop spans 13 amino acids. V lost 6 bases and J 0 bases, leaving 8 bases between the germline ends. In DNA form, the CDR3 reads TGTGCCACCAGTTCGGACAACTCCTACGAGCAGTACTTC. It is translated as CATSSDNSYEQYF.

This chain connects TRBV20-1 to TRBJ2-7; 10 bases map to TRBD1. J was trimmed by 3 bases and V by 1 base; bases with no gene match: 6. Germline-derived CDR1 and CDR2 are DFQATT and SNEGSKA (reference sequence). The CDR3 contains 15 residues. CDR3 amino acids: CSARGGGTGVYEQYF. DNA for the CDR3: TGCAGTGCTAGAGGGGGGGGGACAGGGGTCTACGAGCAGTACTTC.

This clonotype was counted a few times. The chain combines TRBV20-1 with TRBJ1-2, with D uncertain. CDR1 is DFQATT and CDR2 is SNEGSKA in the germline V gene (reference sequence). V was shortened by 0 bases and J by 4 bases, with 9 bases between the two germline ends. This CDR3 spans 13 amino acids. The CDR3: CSARDKAVYGYTF. For the CDR3, the DNA is TGCAGTGCTAGAGATAAGGCTGTCTATGGCTACACCTTC.

The chain carries TRBV5-1 and TRBJ2-7; the D gene is possibly TRBD1 (5 bases). Germline values: CDR1 SGHRS, CDR2 YFSETQ. Trimming shortened V by 3 bases and J by 0 bases, and 13 bases separated the two germline ends. The CDR3 sequence is 15 residues long. DNA for the CDR3: TGCGCCAGCAGCTCCCGGACATCGAGCTCCTACGAGCAGTACTTC. Its protein product is CASSSRTSSSYEQYF.

This chain connects TRBV12-3 or TRBV12-4 to TRBJ1-5; D might be TRBD1 (5 bases). V dropped 4 bases and J dropped 6 bases, with 13 bases sitting between them. This CDR3 has 14 residues. CDR3 in DNA: TGTGCCAGCAGTTCTGGTCAGGGAATTCAGCCCCAGCATTTT. It yields the protein CASSSGQGIQPQHF.

The chain is built from TRBV29-1 and TRBJ2-1; D may be TRBD2 (5 bases). This CDR3 region has 13 residues. Germline V lookup: CDR1 SQVTM, CDR2 ANQGSEA. V lost 3 bases and J lost 9, with 15 bases in between. The CDR3 is CSVDSGVGSEQFF. CDR3 coding DNA: TGCAGCGTTGACAGTGGAGTGGGGAGTGAGCAGTTCTTC.

The rearrangement joins TRBV12-3 or TRBV12-4 to TRBJ1-5; D is unclear. The CDR3 consists of 14 residues. Trimming shortened V by 6 bases and J by 5 bases, and 14 bases separated the two germline ends. The CDR3 nucleotides read TGTGCCAGCAGCCCTACACAGAGGTATCAGCCCCAGCATTTT. Translated: CASSPTQRYQPQHF.

The J gene is TRBJ1-4, the V gene TRBV28, with D tentatively TRBD1 (5 bases). The V gene lost 2 bases and the J gene lost 5 bases, with 9 bases spanning the gap. Germline CDR1 and CDR2: MDHEN and SYDVKM. This CDR3 is 14 amino acids long. For the CDR3, the DNA is TGTGCCAGCAGTTTAACGGGGCAGAATGAAAAACTGTTTTTT. Encoded protein: CASSLTGQNEKLFF.

This clonotype was seen only a few times. V and J are TRBV3-1 and TRBJ2-1; D unresolved. The CDR3 totals 15 residues. Germline V gene data show CDR1 as LGHDT and CDR2 as YNNKEL (reference sequence). V was pared by 7 bases and J by 1 base, with 14 bases between. CDR3 nucleotide sequence: TGTGCCAGCACCCCGGGCCCCGAATCCTACAATGAGCAGTTCTTC. Amino acids: CASTPGPESYNEQFF.

The chain uses TRBV12-3 or TRBV12-4 and TRBJ2-7, with D perhaps matching TRBD1 (7 bases). The V and J ends lost 3 bases and 2 bases respectively, with 17 bases between them. CDR3 length: 16 residues. The DNA of the CDR3 is TGTGCCAGCAGTTTGGGGGATGGAGGGGGCACCTACGAGCAGTACTTC. Protein: CASSLGDGGGTYEQYF.

This clonotype occurred once. The chain links TRBV27 to TRBJ2-4; D remains unclear. The J call is uncertain, as TRBJ2-7 better fits the DNA end. Germline values: CDR1 MNHEY, CDR2 SMNVEV (reference sequence). The CDR3 has 15 residues. The CDR3 region is CASSSPRRGYYEQYF. CDR3 bases: TGTGCCAGCAGTTCCCCCCGACGCGGTTACTACGAGCAGTACTTC.

This clonotype was recorded only once. The CDR3, as DNA: TGTGCCAGCGGCCTTTACACTCATCAGCCCCAGCATTTT. This translates into CASGLYTHQPQHF. The chain employs TRBV7-2 and TRBJ1-5; no clear D. The CDR3 is 13 amino acids. The germline V gene has CDR1 SGHTA and CDR2 FQGNSA. Trimming removed 8 bases at V and 5 bases at J, with 13 bases between.